This T cell receptor (beta chain) was captured by sequencing in a study of identical twins' blood T cells. This CDR3 has 14 residues. V gave up 4 bases and J gave up 0 bases, with 7 bases separating them. Per germline, CDR1 SGHNT and CDR2 YYREEE (reference sequence). This clonotype was observed once. A much larger clone differs from this one at a single base, so this may be a read error. TCRdb reprocessed the 5' RACE reads with MiXCR, giving one entry per CDR3 protein. Of 350,000 to 400,000 distinct CDR3 sequences in the sample, 25% to 35% were seen once. The specimen was PBMCs. The chain joins TRBV5-4 to TRBJ1-4; no reliable D call. The receptor was derived from a woman aged 18-49 years in good health. This CDR3 is CASSLIATNEKLFF. The DNA of the CDR3 is TGTGCCAGCAGCCTCATCGCAACTAATGAAAAACTGTTTTTT. Full variable domain (rest looked up from reference TRBV5-4 and TRBJ1-4): ETGVTQSPTHLIKTRGQQVTLRCSSQSGHNTVSWYQQALGQGPQFIFQYYREEENGRGNFPPRFSGLQFPNYSSELNVNALELDDSALYLCASSLIATNEKLFFGSGTQLSVL.